This TCR beta chain appears in the sequencing data of a study of cytomegalovirus exposure and HLA in healthy donors. PCR involved 60 Vbeta and 13 Jbeta primers. The assay was immunoSEQ multiplex PCR, and TCRdb's table has in-frame clones only and misses some. The repertoire holds hundreds of thousands of clones, with approximately 68% as singletons. Nominal health characterized the donors when sampled, though unrecorded immune exposures were likely. This receptor was obtained from a woman aged 25 to 45 in good health and CMV-seronegative. Sequencing used PBMCs.

The CDR3 DNA follows: TGTGCCAGCAGCTTAAGAATCTCTCCCGGCTCCTACGAGCAGTACTTC. Residues: CASSLRISPGSYEQYF. This chain uses TRBV7-9 with TRBJ2-7; no firm D call. The germline V gene has CDR1 SEHNR and CDR2 FQNEAQ (reference sequence). This CDR3 contains 16 residues. Trimming removed 2 bases from V and 0 bases from J, with 14 bases in between.